The 24 T cell receptor beta chains in this list originate from one sample, sequenced in a study of T cell responses to AZD1222 COVID-19 vaccine. Only in-frame clones appear in the TCRdb table, and some are missing; sequencing was by immunoSEQ multiplex PCR. The sample consists of 100,000 to 120,000 clones, more than 70% of them appearing once. This specimen consisted of peripheral blood, obtained on day 0 of AZD1222 vaccination. The receptors were sampled from an adult in good health.

The gene calls are TRBV9 and TRBJ2-1; TRBD2 might be the D (5 bases). The CDR3 is 15 residues long. Germline V CDR1 and CDR2: SGDLS, YYNGEE. V shed 3 bases and J shed 6 bases, with 16 bases lying between them. CDR3 coding DNA: TGTGCCAGCAGCGCCACGGGGATGTCGATCAATGAGCAGTTCTTC. It translates to CASSATGMSINEQFF.

The rearrangement joins TRBV28 to TRBJ2-6, with 11 bases aligning to TRBD2. The CDR3 runs to 18 residues. V was clipped by 3 bases and J by 0 bases; unmatched bases: 4. Germline V lookup: CDR1 MDHEN, CDR2 SYDVKM. CDR3 sequence (DNA): TGTGCCAGCAGTTTGGTGGGACTAGCGGCCTCTGGGGCCAACGTCCTGACTTTC. This sequence encodes CASSLVGLAASGANVLTF.

The gene calls are TRBV3-1 (or the pseudogene TRBV3-2) and TRBJ1-4, with a weak D call TRBD1 (5 bases). Germline-derived CDR1 and CDR2 are LGHDT and YNNKEL (reference sequence). This CDR3 has 16 amino acids. The ends were cut back, 8 bases at V and 0 bases at J, with 16 bases in the middle. CDR3 in amino acids: CASGGRGSATNEKLFF. In DNA, the CDR3 is TGTGCCAGCGGGGGGAGGGGATCTGCAACTAATGAAAAACTGTTTTTT.

The chain links TRBV18 to TRBJ2-2; D remains ambiguous. Per germline, CDR1 KGHSH and CDR2 LQKENI. This CDR3 region has 14 residues. V was clipped by 3 bases and J by 4 bases, with 9 bases between them. CDR3 residues: CASSPKSGTGELFF. The CDR3 region has the DNA TGTGCCAGCTCACCCAAGTCCGGCACCGGGGAGCTGTTTTTT.

As DNA, the CDR3 is TGTGCCAGCAGTGCTAACTATGGCTACACCTTC. Amino acids: CASSANYGYTF. The rearrangement joins TRBV25-1 to TRBJ1-2; the D is unclear. Germline-derived CDR1 and CDR2 are MGHDK and SYGVNS. This CDR3 contains 11 residues. V was pared by 4 bases and J by 0 bases, with 0 bases between.

This sequence joins TRBV7-3 and TRBJ1-1, with D uncertain. V lost 1 base to trimming and J lost 1 base, with 7 bases between them. Germline V gives CDR1 SGHTA, CDR2 FQGTGA. This CDR3 contains 14 residues. The CDR3 protein is CASSLNSWNTEAFF. DNA for the CDR3: TGTGCCAGCAGCTTAAATAGCTGGAACACTGAAGCTTTCTTT.

The rearrangement joins TRBV11-2 to TRBJ2-7; possibly TRBD1 for D (7 bases). CDR1 is SGHAT and CDR2 is FQNNGV in the germline V gene. V was cut by 5 bases and J by 6 bases, with 14 bases left in between. This CDR3 region has 13 residues. DNA for the CDR3: TGTGCCAGCAGCGCCCGACAGGGAGGCGAGCAGTACTTC. It yields the protein CASSARQGGEQYF.

V is TRBV27 and J is TRBJ1-4; possibly TRBD1 for D (5 bases). The length of the CDR3 is 17 residues. Germline lookup yields CDR1 MNHEY and CDR2 SMNVEV (reference sequence). V was pared by 5 bases and J by 8 bases, with 24 bases between. CDR3 loop: CASSQTPILGVREKLFF. DNA of the CDR3: TGTGCCAGCAGTCAAACCCCTATCTTAGGGGTTAGGGAAAAACTGTTTTTT.

The chain is built from TRBV19 and TRBJ2-7; no reliable D call. In germline, CDR1 is LNHDA, CDR2 SQIVND (reference sequence). With 5 bases removed from V and 6 bases from J, the gap between germline ends came to 17 bases. CDR3 length: 14 amino acids. CDR3 nucleotide sequence: TGTGCCAGTAGTTCCCAATCTCTACCTGGCGAGCAGTACTTC. Amino acids: CASSSQSLPGEQYF.

The chain is built from TRBV7-9 and TRBJ2-5; D remains ambiguous. Trimming pared 8 bases from V and 7 bases from J, leaving 11 bases between. The CDR3 is made up of 11 amino acids. CDR1 is SEHNR, CDR2 FQNEAQ, per germline (reference sequence). CDR3 region: CASAAFGTQYF. Written as DNA, the CDR3 is TGTGCCAGCGCTGCATTCGGGACCCAGTACTTC.

CDR3 bases: TGTGCCAGCAGCCCCCCGGCGCGGGAGACCCAGTACTTC. As protein: CASSPPARETQYF. The chain is built from TRBV5-4 and TRBJ2-5; no clear D. CDR1 is SGHNT, CDR2 YYREEE, per germline (reference sequence). The CDR3 is 13 residues long. Deletions cut 4 bases from V and 5 bases from J, with 12 bases between.

The CDR3 DNA reads as TGTGCCAGCAGGACCCAGGGTGGCCTCTATGGCTACACCTTC. It translates to CASRTQGGLYGYTF. The chain links TRBV2 to TRBJ1-2, with D perhaps matching TRBD1 (5 bases). Deletions cut 6 bases from V and 4 bases from J, with 15 bases between. This CDR3 has 14 amino acids. Germline V lookup: CDR1 SNHLY, CDR2 FYNNEI.

This clone came up a few times. The chain has TRBV19 and TRBJ1-5; 8 positions match TRBD1. The ends lost 5 bases at V and 4 bases at J; junction bases unmatched: 10. The CDR3 contains 16 residues. From germline, CDR1 is LNHDA and CDR2 SQIVND (reference sequence). The CDR3 sequence is CASSVHRGEGNQPQHF. CDR3 sequence (DNA): TGTGCCAGTAGTGTACACAGGGGGGAGGGAAATCAGCCCCAGCATTTT.

Here the CDR3 DNA reads TGTGCCAGCAGCGTAGAAGACGGGCCAGGGGGGAAACTGTTTTTT. Translation gives CASSVEDGPGGKLFF. The chain combines TRBV9 with TRBJ1-4, with TRBD1 matching over 7 bases. This CDR3 contains 15 residues. V gave up 0 bases and J gave up 11 bases; unmatched junction bases: 10. Germline V CDR1 and CDR2: SGDLS, YYNGEE. Filled out from reference TRBV9 and TRBJ1-4, the complete variable domain reads DSGVTQTPKHLITATGQRVTLRCSPRSGDLSVYWYQQSLDQGLQFLIQYYNGEERAKGNILERFSAQQFPDLHSELNLSSLELGDSALYFCASSVEDGPGGKLFFGSGTQLSVL.

The chain links TRBV5-1 to TRBJ2-1; 8 positions match TRBD1. Trimming at V came to 4 bases and at J to 2 bases, leaving 2 bases not matched to a gene. The CDR3 is made up of 14 amino acids. The germline gives CDR1 SGHRS, CDR2 YFSETQ. The DNA for the CDR3 is TGCGCCAGCAGCCTGGACAGGGCCTACAATGAGCAGTTCTTC. This sequence encodes CASSLDRAYNEQFF.

The rearrangement links TRBV19 to TRBJ2-7, with 7 bases identical to TRBD1. Trimming removed 4 bases from V and 1 base from J; junction bases left unmatched: 7. Germline CDR1 reads LNHDA; CDR2 reads SQIVND (reference sequence). The CDR3 totals 15 residues. DNA of the CDR3: TGTGCCAGTAGTAAACTAGGGACAGATTCCTACGAGCAGTACTTC. Its protein is CASSKLGTDSYEQYF.

This clone was counted a single time. The chain combines TRBV30 with TRBJ1-4; D is uncertain. CDR1 is GTSNPN and CDR2 is SVGIG in the germline V gene (reference sequence). The CDR3 sequence is 16 residues long. V was trimmed by 0 bases and J by 7 bases, leaving 18 bases between them. Here the CDR3 reads CAWSVRRGPSSEKLFF. CDR3 coding DNA: TGTGCCTGGAGTGTACGGCGGGGTCCCTCCTCTGAAAAACTGTTTTTT.

The chain recombines TRBV28 with TRBJ2-1; 11 nucleotides match TRBD1. V was pared by 3 bases and J by 8 bases, with 9 bases of the junction left unmatched. The germline CDR1 and CDR2 sequences are MDHEN and SYDVKM. The CDR3 covers 16 residues. DNA of the CDR3: TGTGCCAGCAGTTTGACGGGACAGGGGGTTAGCGATGAGCAGTTCTTC. Translated, it gives CASSLTGQGVSDEQFF.

The CDR3 region has the DNA TGTGCCAGCAGAAGGGGCTGGACCGGGGAGCTGTTTTTT. This sequence encodes CASRRGWTGELFF. The rearrangement uses TRBV2 and TRBJ2-2, with D possibly being TRBD1 (5 bases). V was trimmed by 6 bases and J by 5 bases, leaving 10 bases between them. CDR1 SNHLY and CDR2 FYNNEI come from the germline V gene. The CDR3 has 13 residues.

The chain combines TRBV2 with TRBJ1-3; 9 bases are shared with TRBD1. Trimming at V came to 4 bases and at J to 8 bases, leaving 12 bases not matched to a gene. Germline V CDR1 and CDR2: SNHLY, FYNNEI. The CDR3 has 16 amino acids. The CDR3 region is CASSGAAGQGSDTIYF. CDR3 bases: TGTGCCAGCAGTGGGGCGGCGGGACAGGGATCGGACACCATATATTTT. Together with reference TRBV2 and TRBJ1-3, the CDR3 gives the full variable domain: EPEVTQTPSHQVTQMGQEVILRCVPISNHLYFYWYRQILGQKVEFLVSFYNNEISEKSEIFDDQFSVERPDGSNFTLKIRSTKLEDSAMYFCASSGAAGQGSDTIYFGEGSWLTVV.

The chain couples TRBV7-3 to TRBJ2-1, with D tentatively TRBD1 (5 bases). This CDR3 has 12 residues. V was pared by 4 bases and J by 7 bases, with 8 bases between. Germline loops: CDR1 SGHTA, CDR2 FQGTGA. As DNA, the CDR3 is TGTGCCAGCAGCTATGACAGAAATGAGCAGTTCTTC. It specifies CASSYDRNEQFF. Filled out from reference TRBV7-3 and TRBJ2-1, the complete variable domain reads GAGVSQTPSNKVTEKGKYVELRCDPISGHTALYWYRQSLGQGPEFLIYFQGTGAADDSGLPNDRFFAVRPEGSVSTLKIQRTERGDSAVYLCASSYDRNEQFFGPGTRLTVL.

This chain joins TRBV19 and TRBJ1-6; TRBD1 matches at 10 bases. CDR1 is LNHDA and CDR2 is SQIVND in the germline V gene (reference sequence). V gave up 6 bases and J gave up 8 bases; unmatched junction bases: 1. This CDR3 contains 13 residues. CDR3 in amino acids: CASRGQGDSPLHF. The CDR3 coding sequence is TGTGCCAGTAGAGGACAGGGGGATTCACCCCTCCACTTT.

The chain recombines TRBV25-1 with TRBJ2-3; unclear D gene. Trimming took off 3 bases at V and 6 bases at J, with 13 bases between the two ends. Germline-derived CDR1 and CDR2 are MGHDK and SYGVNS. The length of the CDR3 is 14 residues. The CDR3 region is CASSDSPPPDTQYF. The CDR3 nucleotides read TGTGCCAGCAGTGACTCCCCCCCTCCTGATACGCAGTATTTT. The variable domain in full, completed from reference TRBV25-1 and TRBJ2-3, reads EADIYQTPRYLVIGTGKKITLECSQTMGHDKMYWYQQDPGMELHLIHYSYGVNSTEKGDLSSESTVSRIRTEHFPLTLESARPSHTSQYLCASSDSPPPDTQYFGPGTRLTVL.

The J gene is TRBJ2-1, the V gene TRBV10-3; 7 nucleotides match TRBD2. The CDR3 loop spans 16 amino acids. Per the germline V gene, CDR1 is ENHRY and CDR2 is SYGVKD. V was pared by 6 bases and J by 4 bases, with 12 bases of the junction left unmatched. CDR3 protein: CAISLPGTTDYNEQFF. For the CDR3, the DNA is TGTGCCATCAGCCTGCCCGGGACTACAGATTACAATGAGCAGTTCTTC.